This is a list of T cell receptor beta chains from one sample in a study of cytomegalovirus exposure and HLA in healthy donors. Assay used: immunoSEQ multiplex PCR; TCRdb lists only in-frame clones, some missing. The sample comprises around 190,000 clones, approximately 80% of which are singletons, and about 1.3% rests with the top ten. Material: PBMCs. The receptor source for this set is a girl aged 2-15 years in good health and CMV-seropositive. The CDR3 runs from the conserved cysteine through the conserved F or W. A D gene is named only where the DNA matches it firmly. A clone size is listed for some rows: how often the clone was seen (once, few, many), or a class if it is expanded.

V: TRBV29-1
size: NA
J: TRBJ1-1
D: NA
DNA: TGCAGCGTTGAAGACTGGGGGGACACTGAAGCTTTCTTT
CDR3: CSVEDWGDTEAFF

V: TRBV9
size: NA
J: TRBJ2-3
D: NA
DNA: TGTGCCAGCAGCGGGGGACTCCCAGATACGCAGTATTTT
CDR3: CASSGGLPDTQYF

V: TRBV12-5
size: NA
J: TRBJ2-1
D: NA
DNA: TGTGCTAGTGGTCCCATCCTTACTAGTGTCAATGAGCAGTTCTTC
CDR3: CASGPILTSVNEQFF

V: TRBV30
size: NA
J: TRBJ2-5
D: NA
DNA: TGTGGAGGAGGGAAGGGAGAGACCCAGTACTTC
CDR3: CGGGKGETQYF

V: TRBV5-1
size: few
J: TRBJ1-1
D: NA
DNA: TGCGCCAGCAGACTTGGAGAGGGGAACACTGAAGCTTTCTTT
CDR3: CASRLGEGNTEAFF

V: TRBV28
size: NA
J: TRBJ1-3
D: TRBD1
DNA: TGTGCCAGCAGCGCACAGGGGTGGGACAGGGCGCAAAACACCATATATTTT
CDR3: CASSAQGWDRAQNTIYF

V: TRBV28
size: once
J: TRBJ1-2
D: NA
DNA: TGTGCCAGCAGTGTAACAGGGACGCTAGGCTATGGCTACACCTTC
CDR3: CASSVTGTLGYGYTF

V: TRBV9
size: NA
J: TRBJ2-7
D: NA
DNA: TGTGCCAGCAGCTTGCGGACAGACCCCTACGAGCAGTACTTC
CDR3: CASSLRTDPYEQYF

V: TRBV28
size: NA
J: TRBJ2-5
D: TRBD2
DNA: TGTGCCAGCCAGTCAGGGTCTAGCGGTAAAGAGACCCAGTACTTC
CDR3: CASQSGSSGKETQYF

V: TRBV6-1
size: few
J: TRBJ2-7
D: TRBD1
DNA: TGTGCCAGCAGTGAGGGGACAGGGTTATACGAGCAGTACTTC
CDR3: CASSEGTGLYEQYF

V: TRBV25-1
size: few
J: TRBJ1-1
D: TRBD1
DNA: TGTGCCAGCATTAGGACAGGTTTAGACACTGAAGCTTTCTTT
CDR3: CASIRTGLDTEAFF

V: TRBV27
size: NA
J: TRBJ2-7
D: TRBD2
DNA: TGTGCCAGCAACGAGGGACTAGCGGGAGGTCTGTACGAGCAGTACTTC
CDR3: CASNEGLAGGLYEQYF

V: TRBV25-1
size: few
J: TRBJ2-2
D: NA
DNA: TGTGCCAGTTCGGACTTGAACACCGGGGAGCTGTTTTTT
CDR3: CASSDLNTGELFF

V: TRBV5-1
size: NA
J: TRBJ1-6
D: TRBD1
DNA: TGCGCCAGCAGCCGCCAGGGGACAGGGCTTAATTCACCCCTCCACTTT
CDR3: CASSRQGTGLNSPLHF

V: TRBV4-1
size: few
J: TRBJ2-7
D: TRBD1
DNA: TGCGCCAGCAGCCAGGCCGGGACAGGGGGCTACGAGCAGTACTTC
CDR3: CASSQAGTGGYEQYF

V: TRBV9
size: NA
J: TRBJ2-6
D: NA
DNA: TGTGCCAGCAGCGTAGCTGGGACAACCTCTGGGGCCAACGTCCTGACTTTC
CDR3: CASSVAGTTSGANVLTF

V: TRBV6-5
size: NA
J: TRBJ1-1
D: TRBD1
DNA: TGTGCCAGCAGTTACCAGGGGGCGATGAACACTGAAGCTTTCTTT
CDR3: CASSYQGAMNTEAFF

V: TRBV4-1
size: NA
J: TRBJ2-1
D: TRBD2
DNA: TGCGCCAGCAGCCCCTTAGGACTAGGCTACAATGAGCAGTTCTTC
CDR3: CASSPLGLGYNEQFF

V: TRBV11-3
size: once
J: TRBJ2-1
D: TRBD2
DNA: TGTGCCAGCAGCCCAGGGACTAGCGGGGGCGATGAGCAGTTCTTC
CDR3: CASSPGTSGGDEQFF

V: TRBV6-1
size: NA
J: TRBJ1-1
D: NA
DNA: TGTGCCAGCACCTACGATTTGAACACTGAAGCTTTCTTT
CDR3: CASTYDLNTEAFF

V: TRBV5-5
size: NA
J: TRBJ1-5
D: NA
DNA: TGTGCCAGCAGCTTGGCCGGTCAGCCCCAGCATTTT
CDR3: CASSLAGQPQHF

V: TRBV19
size: NA
J: TRBJ2-7
D: NA
DNA: TGTGCCAGTAGTAGCGGAGGGGAGCAGTACTTC
CDR3: CASSSGGEQYF

V: TRBV2
size: few
J: TRBJ2-1
D: NA
DNA: TGTGCCAGCAGTGGGATTGCGGTATCTCCCTACAATGAGCAGTTCTTC
CDR3: CASSGIAVSPYNEQFF

V: TRBV5-1
size: NA
J: TRBJ1-2
D: TRBD1
DNA: TGCGCCAGCAGCCCAGGGACAGGGGGGATCTATGGCTACACCTTC
CDR3: CASSPGTGGIYGYTF

V: TRBV6-5
size: NA
J: TRBJ1-1
D: NA
DNA: TGTGCCAGCAGTTACCAGGGAACCTACACTGAAGCTTTCTTT
CDR3: CASSYQGTYTEAFF

V: TRBV2
size: NA
J: TRBJ1-6
D: NA
DNA: TGTGCCAGCAGGAGGGAAGGGTCCCTTAATTCACCCCTCCACTTT
CDR3: CASRREGSLNSPLHF

V: TRBV10-3
size: NA
J: TRBJ1-2
D: NA
DNA: TGTGCCATCAGTGAGTCGAAGACTCTCTATGGCTACACCTTC
CDR3: CAISESKTLYGYTF

V: TRBV2
size: NA
J: TRBJ2-3
D: TRBD1
DNA: TGTGCCAGCAGTTCCCGGGACAGGGATCTTGAGCAGTATTTT
CDR3: CASSSRDRDLEQYF

V: TRBV2
size: NA
J: TRBJ2-1
D: NA
DNA: TGTGCCAGCAGGGGGCGGGGACCGTTTTCCTACAATGAGCAGTTCTTC
CDR3: CASRGRGPFSYNEQFF

V: TRBV2
size: NA
J: TRBJ1-2
D: TRBD1
DNA: TGTGCCAGCAGTCGGGACAGTATTGGCAGTGGCTACACCTTC
CDR3: CASSRDSIGSGYTF

V: TRBV6-5
size: once
J: TRBJ2-1
D: TRBD1
DNA: TGTGCCAGCAGTTTGGACAGGCACAATGAGCAGTTCTTC
CDR3: CASSLDRHNEQFF

V: TRBV4-2
size: NA
J: TRBJ2-3
D: TRBD2
DNA: TGTGCCAGCAGCCCTAGCGGGAGCACAGATACGCAGTATTTT
CDR3: CASSPSGSTDTQYF

V: TRBV2
size: once
J: TRBJ2-1
D: TRBD2
DNA: TGTGCCAGCAGCCAAGGCGCTAGCGGGAGGAATGAGCAGTTCTTC
CDR3: CASSQGASGRNEQFF

V: TRBV27
size: NA
J: TRBJ1-2
D: NA
DNA: TGTGCCAGCAGTTTGCAGGGGTATGGCTATGGCTACACCTTC
CDR3: CASSLQGYGYGYTF

V: TRBV5-6
size: NA
J: TRBJ2-7
D: NA
DNA: TGTGCCAGCAGCCTAAAGGGGGACGAGCAGTACTTC
CDR3: CASSLKGDEQYF

V: TRBV6-1
size: NA
J: TRBJ2-7
D: TRBD2
DNA: TGTGCCAGCAGTGAAAGAGGGACTAGCGGGAACTTC
CDR3: CASSERGTSGNF

V: TRBV9
size: NA
J: TRBJ1-4
D: TRBD1
DNA: TGTGCCAGCAGCTTTTCATCGACAGGGTATGGCGAAAAACTGTTTTTT
CDR3: CASSFSSTGYGEKLFF

V: TRBV7-9
size: once
J: TRBJ2-7
D: TRBD2
DNA: TGTGCCAGCACCATAGCGGGAGAGCACGAGCAGTACTTC
CDR3: CASTIAGEHEQYF

V: TRBV28
size: NA
J: TRBJ2-5
D: NA
DNA: TGTGCCAGCAGTTTACCCCTAGCTGTGGAGACCCAGTACTTC
CDR3: CASSLPLAVETQYF

V: TRBV6-5
size: NA
J: TRBJ1-1
D: NA
DNA: TGTGCCAGCAAGCGGCAGCGGGTGTTCTCGGCTGAAGCTTTCTTT
CDR3: CASKRQRVFSAEAFF